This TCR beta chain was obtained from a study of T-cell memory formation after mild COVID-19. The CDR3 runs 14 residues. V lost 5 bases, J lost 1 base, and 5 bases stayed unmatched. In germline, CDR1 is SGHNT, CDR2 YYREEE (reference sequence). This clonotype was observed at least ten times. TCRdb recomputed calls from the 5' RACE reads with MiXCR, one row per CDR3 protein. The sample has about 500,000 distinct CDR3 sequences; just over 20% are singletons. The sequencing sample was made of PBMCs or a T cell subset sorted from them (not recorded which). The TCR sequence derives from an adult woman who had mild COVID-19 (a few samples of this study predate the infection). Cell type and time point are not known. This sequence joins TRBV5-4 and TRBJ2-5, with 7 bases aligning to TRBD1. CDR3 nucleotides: TGTGCCAGCAGTTTAAGGACAGGCCAAGAGACCCAGTACTTC. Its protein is CASSLRTGQETQYF.